This T cell receptor (beta chain) emerged from a study of shared clonotypes between healthy human individuals (dated by TCRdb to about 2020). Study-level background: A few men and a couple of women, aged 18 to 49 years, made up the cohort. To estimate repertoire size and how much clonotype sharing occurs between individuals, the study deeply sequenced the blood TCR repertoires of a handful of healthy adults. To increase sequencing depth and limit assay-specific biases, TCR repertoire library preparation and sequencing were carried out by different laboratories using diverse techniques. Each donor's leukapheresis produced roughly between roughly 0.85 and 10 billion PBMCs.

Donors were healthy HIV-negative adults with no recently reported acute infections or vaccinations. Every donor was a Caucasian adult living in Nashville, Tennessee, USA. In the unsorted samples, around 81 million PBMCs were counted, and genomic DNA was extracted using the QIAamp DNA Blood Mini kit. Blood was collected by leukapheresis, and PBMCs were isolated by Ficoll-Histopaque density gradient centrifugation and then cryopreserved in liquid nitrogen vapor phase. Using the deep immunoSEQ assay, TCR CDR3 regions were amplified from genomic DNA by multiplex PCR. Extracted genomic DNA from each cell subset was distributed evenly across all wells of several immunoSEQ 96-well plates, and each plate was treated as a replicate. For unsorted PBMC, each replicate PCR was loaded with approximately 300 ng genomic DNA, equivalent to roughly 33,000 T cell genomes. Ten immunoSEQ deep assay plates were used to sequence the unsorted PBMC genomic DNA. The purified libraries were quantified using a Qubit 3.0 fluorometer, sized with a Bioanalyzer 2100, and then quantified again using the KAPA Library Quantification kit. Every immunoSEQ 96-well plate was sequenced on a dedicated single-read 150-cycle Illumina NextSeq 550 flow cell. The study's processing was this. Because the immunoSEQ output held only junctional sequences and lacked quality scores, the filtering could not match the filtering applied to full-length reads. Sequences were annotated with PyIR, a Python wrapper for IgBLAST v1.9, using IMGT germline references to assign V/J genes and CDR3. Reads were removed for weak V/J assignments (E-value above 1e-6), missing CDR3, stop codons, out-of-frame junctions, or ambiguous translated residues. V3J clonotypes were defined by identical inferred V gene, J gene, and CDR3 amino acid sequence. Percentage overlap between repertoires was computed as shared unique clonotypes divided by the size of the smaller repertoire. Three approaches were used to assess repertoire richness: RTK rarefaction, the Chao1 estimator, and Recon v2.1 estimates of unobserved clonotypes. TCRdb carries this immuneACCESS record with in-frame sequences only. Its versions omit some clonotypes, under half of them owing to an unresolved V gene in the studies checked, with the rest unexplained. The V and J calls and clone size come from that table; D and trimming were worked out from the DNA. The sample records about 480,000 clones, around 79% of which are singletons. 13% of the sample belongs to the ten largest clones.

The research as a whole found: Only blood was sampled, and tissue TCR repertoires likely differ from those in blood. Pairwise subsampling led to the expectation that sequencing depth would affect the degree of clonotype sharing among donors. Because the study included a small number of donors, the genetic and exposure-history diversity represented was limited.

Inclusive of the bounding cysteine and phenylalanine, the CDR3 is 16 residues long. Only the CDR3 DNA is retained, 48 bases long and in frame from the first base. The germline ends are 20 bases apart after V is trimmed by 5 bases and J by 4 bases. CDR1 and CDR2 (LNHDA, SQIVND) derive from the germline V gene (reference sequence). This clone was seen just once. The antigen it recognizes is unknown. No much larger clonotype is one base removed from it; base qualities were not supplied. The chain joins TRBV19 to TRBJ2-5; the D gene assignment is ambiguous. This clonotype was sampled from a woman aged 35 to 49 in good health. Some clones in this sample may be carry-over from other donors' samples. Sequenced input: PBMCs. The CDR3 reads CASSGRPRVLGETQYF. The sequenced DNA is TGTGCCAGTAGTGGCCGGCCAAGGGTGTTGGGAGAGACCCAGTACTTC. Supplemented by the reference TRBV19 and TRBJ2-5 proteins around the CDR3, the complete variable domain is DGGITQSPKYLFRKEGQNVTLSCEQNLNHDAMYWYRQDPGQGLRLIYYSQIVNDFQKGDIAEGYSVSREKKESFPLTVTSAQKNPTAFYLCASSGRPRVLGETQYFGPGTRLLVL.